The 27 T cell receptor beta chains given below trace back to one sample, sequenced in a study of shared clonotypes between healthy human individuals (TCRdb year 2020). Libraries were made using the immunoSEQ multiplex PCR assay. The source is immuneACCESS, and TCRdb retained only in-frame sequences with V and J called. Part of the clones is not carried over; for the studies checked, unresolved V genes explain less than half of this, and the remainder is unexplained. For this sample there are about 1 million clones; around four fifths appear just once. The ten biggest clones cover around 1.5% of the sample. Sequencing was carried out using memory CD4+ T cells sorted from blood. In the paper's terms, the cell subset or site label means: CD45RA-negative fraction. The receptors stem from a young man in good health.

The rearrangement links TRBV6-1 to TRBJ1-5; D is perhaps TRBD1 (5 bases). CDR3 length equals 13 residues. V dropped 6 bases and J dropped 5 bases, with 11 bases sitting between them. Germline CDR1 MNHNS, CDR2 SASEGT. The CDR3 DNA is TGTGCCAGCAGCAGGGTCCATTATCAGCCCCAGCATTTT. This sequence encodes CASSRVHYQPQHF.

Comments on this clone: Just one base apart from a much larger clone, this may be a read error. This chain links TRBV27 with TRBJ2-7, with D hard to call. This CDR3 is 12 amino acids long. Trimming left V 6 bases short and J 1 base short, with 7 bases between. Germline V gives CDR1 MNHEY, CDR2 SMNVEV (reference sequence). The CDR3 sequence: CASRGNSYEQYF. The CDR3 DNA follows: TGTGCCAGCAGGGGGAATTCCTACGAGCAGTACTTC.

V is TRBV11-2 and J is TRBJ2-7; D not resolved. In germline, CDR1 is SGHAT, CDR2 FQNNGV. The CDR3 totals 14 residues. V lost 1 base to trimming and J lost 6 bases, with 13 bases between them. CDR3 sequence (DNA): TGTGCCAGCAGCTTAGGGGAAGGGTTGGGCGAGCAGTACTTC. Protein sequence: CASSLGEGLGEQYF. The whole variable domain, filled in from reference TRBV11-2 and TRBJ2-7, reads EAGVAQSPRYKIIEKRQSVAFWCNPISGHATLYWYQQILGQGPKLLIQFQNNGVVDDSQLPKDRFSAERLKGVDSTLKIQPAKLEDSAVYLCASSLGEGLGEQYFGPGTRLTVT.

The V and J genes are TRBV2 and TRBJ2-6, with 7 nucleotides matching TRBD1. The ends lost 6 bases at V and 0 bases at J; junction bases unmatched: 11. The CDR3 sequence is 18 residues long. Germline V gene data show CDR1 as SNHLY and CDR2 as FYNNEI. For the CDR3, the DNA is TGTGCCAGCAGCCTCTGGACAGGAATGAGCTCTGGGGCCAACGTCCTGACTTTC. Translating it yields CASSLWTGMSSGANVLTF.

The J gene is TRBJ2-3, the V gene TRBV5-1; TRBD2 agrees at 9 bases. The CDR3 length is 16 residues. Unmatched junction bases numbered 10, after V lost 6 bases and J lost 2 bases. Germline loops: CDR1 SGHRS, CDR2 YFSETQ. CDR3 nucleotide sequence: TGCGCCAGCAAATATGGGACTAGCTTAAACACAGATACGCAGTATTTT. It is translated as CASKYGTSLNTDTQYF.

The genes are TRBV30 and TRBJ1-3; D gene uncertain. Between the trimmed V and J ends, which lost 3 bases and 0 bases, there was a span of 9 bases. The CDR3 has 14 residues. Germline V gene lookup returns CDR1 GTSNPN and CDR2 SVGIG (reference sequence). CDR3 DNA: TGTGCCTGGAGGACTGTTGTCTCTGGAAACACCATATATTTT. Protein sequence: CAWRTVVSGNTIYF.

CDR3 region: CASSVEGLRDEQYF. CDR3 nucleotides: TGTGCCAGCAGCGTAGAGGGGTTACGGGACGAGCAGTACTTC. The chain carries TRBV9 and TRBJ2-7; D perhaps matches TRBD1 (5 bases). The CDR3 length is 14 residues. Trimming pared 0 bases from V and 5 bases from J, leaving 12 bases between. The germline V gene has CDR1 SGDLS and CDR2 YYNGEE.

CDR3 region: CASSVASGWTGELFF. The CDR3 nucleotides read TGTGCCAGCAGCGTAGCCTCAGGGTGGACCGGGGAGCTGTTTTTT. This chain connects TRBV9 to TRBJ2-2; perhaps TRBD1 as D (5 bases). This CDR3 is 15 amino acids long. V was clipped by 0 bases and J by 5 bases, with 11 bases between them. CDR1 is SGDLS, CDR2 YYNGEE, per germline. Based on the CDR3 plus reference TRBV9 and TRBJ2-2, the full variable domain is DSGVTQTPKHLITATGQRVTLRCSPRSGDLSVYWYQQSLDQGLQFLIQYYNGEERAKGNILERFSAQQFPDLHSELNLSSLELGDSALYFCASSVASGWTGELFFGEGSRLTVL.

This clone appeared once. J is TRBJ2-7 and V is TRBV10-3, with 7 bases identical to TRBD2. CDR1 is ENHRY, CDR2 SYGVKD, per germline. This CDR3 is 14 amino acids long. V was clipped by 3 bases and J by 3 bases; unmatched bases: 5. CDR3 DNA: TGTGCCATCAGTGATCGGCGGGAGAGCTACGAGCAGTACTTC. Its translation: CAISDRRESYEQYF.

The gene calls are TRBV7-9 and TRBJ1-2; 8 bases fit TRBD1. The CDR3 spans 14 residues. After removal of 5 bases from V and 4 bases from J, the junction contained 6 bases not matched to a gene. Germline CDR1 reads SEHNR; CDR2 reads FQNEAQ (reference sequence). This CDR3 reads CASSQGQGAYGYTF. CDR3 bases: TGTGCCAGCAGCCAAGGACAGGGCGCCTATGGCTACACCTTC.

This clone was seen only a few times. J is TRBJ2-7 and V is TRBV29-1; weak D call: TRBD2 (6 bases). Germline-derived CDR1 and CDR2 are SQVTM and ANQGSEA. V lost 7 bases to trimming and J lost 4 bases, with 14 bases between them. This CDR3 is 12 amino acids long. This chain's CDR3 is CSALGGVYEQYF. DNA of the CDR3: TGCAGCGCCCTCGGGGGAGTGTACGAGCAGTACTTC.

This clone was observed a handful of times. Other DNA variants within this sample encode the same CDR3. The genes are TRBV5-4 and TRBJ1-2, with TRBD1 matching 9 bases. The trim removed 5 bases at V and 5 bases at J, leaving 7 bases unmatched. The CDR3 is made up of 14 amino acids. The germline CDR1 and CDR2 sequences are SGHNT and YYREEE (reference sequence). The CDR3 DNA reads TGTGCCAGCAGGCCGGACAGGGGACCGTATGGCTACACCTTC. It encodes CASRPDRGPYGYTF.

The gene calls are TRBV30 and TRBJ1-1, with D possibly matching TRBD1 (6 bases). The CDR3 contains 16 residues. Per germline, CDR1 GTSNPN and CDR2 SVGIG (reference sequence). The V and J ends lost 1 base and 1 base respectively, with 16 bases between them. In DNA, the CDR3 is TGTGCCTGGAGTGCCCCCCAACAGGGTGCGAACACTGAAGCTTTCTTT. The encoded protein is CAWSAPQQGANTEAFF.

V gene TRBV5-8 combines with J gene TRBJ2-2; 8 bases agree with TRBD2. The CDR3 has 15 amino acids. Germline loops: CDR1 SGHTS, CDR2 YDEGEE. V gave up 4 bases and J gave up 4 bases; unmatched junction bases: 6. The CDR3 sequence: CASSHTGGRTGELFF. The CDR3 nucleotides read TGTGCCAGCAGCCACACGGGAGGGCGCACCGGGGAGCTGTTTTTT.

This chain joins TRBV28 and TRBJ2-2; maybe TRBD1 (6 bases). The CDR3 has 15 amino acids. Germline CDR1 reads MDHEN; CDR2 reads SYDVKM. The V end was cut by 5 bases, the J end by 6 bases, with 16 bases between. For the CDR3, the DNA is TGTGCCAGCAGTCCGGCGCTAGGACAGTCCGGGGAGCTGTTTTTT. The encoded protein is CASSPALGQSGELFF.

The chain combines TRBV9 with TRBJ2-2; D could derive from TRBD1 or TRBD2 (5 bases each). The CDR3 length is 12 residues. Trimming cost V 5 bases and J 6 bases, with 8 bases left between them. Germline-derived CDR1 and CDR2 are SGDLS and YYNGEE. This CDR3 reads CASRGVAGELFF. Here the CDR3 DNA reads TGTGCCAGCAGGGGGGTGGCCGGGGAGCTGTTTTTT.

The V gene is TRBV18, the J gene TRBJ2-7; 7 bases align to TRBD1. The CDR3 spans 15 residues. Germline loops: CDR1 KGHSH, CDR2 LQKENI. The V gene end was trimmed by 6 bases and the J gene end by 1 base; junction bases not matched to a gene: 9. Written as DNA, the CDR3 is TGTGCCAGCTCCGAGGGGGCAGGGGGATCCTACGAGCAGTACTTC. This translates into CASSEGAGGSYEQYF. Combining the CDR3 with reference TRBV18 and TRBJ2-7 gives the whole variable domain NAGVMQNPRHLVRRRGQEARLRCSPMKGHSHVYWYRQLPEEGLKFMVYLQKENIIDESGMPKERFSAEFPKEGPSILRIQQVVRGDSAAYFCASSEGAGGSYEQYFGPGTRLTVT.

The chain has TRBV5-1 and TRBJ1-3; unclear D gene. V shed 0 bases and J shed 8 bases, with 9 bases lying between them. The CDR3 contains 13 residues. The germline V gene encodes CDR1 SGHRS and CDR2 YFSETQ. The CDR3: CASSLGATDTIYF. The CDR3 DNA follows: TGCGCCAGCAGCTTGGGCGCGACCGACACCATATATTTT.

The genes are TRBV28 and TRBJ1-6; D perhaps matches TRBD1 (5 bases). This CDR3 contains 14 residues. Per the germline V gene, CDR1 is MDHEN and CDR2 is SYDVKM. V shed 5 bases and J shed 6 bases, with 11 bases lying between them. As DNA, the CDR3 is TGTGCCAGCAGTGCCAGGGAGGGTAATTCACCCCTCCACTTT. Protein sequence: CASSAREGNSPLHF.

The chain uses TRBV7-2 and TRBJ1-1, with D possibly TRBD1 on 6 matching bases. Germline CDR1 is SGHTA and CDR2 is FQGNSA. The V end lost 4 bases, the J end lost 5 bases, and 14 bases lay between the germline ends. The CDR3 has 14 amino acids. CDR3 residues: CASSSAQGWTEAFF. The CDR3 DNA sequence: TGTGCCAGCAGCTCGGCGCAGGGGTGGACTGAAGCTTTCTTT.

The chain carries TRBV7-9 and TRBJ2-5; D is uncertain. The CDR3 has 13 amino acids. The germline V gene encodes CDR1 SEHNR and CDR2 FQNEAQ (reference sequence). The V and J ends lost 1 base and 5 bases respectively, with 8 bases between them. For the CDR3, the DNA is TGTGCCAGCAGCTTAGTAGAGTCGGAGACCCAGTACTTC. Protein sequence: CASSLVESETQYF.

V is TRBV6-6 and J is TRBJ1-5, with 11 bases matching TRBD1. CDR3 length: 15 residues. CDR1 is MNHNY and CDR2 is SVGAGI in the germline V gene (reference sequence). The J segment lost 5 bases and the V segment lost 6 bases, leaving 6 bases of the junction unmatched. CDR3 region: CASSGTGGSHQPQHF. DNA for the CDR3: TGTGCCAGCAGCGGGACAGGGGGTTCCCATCAGCCCCAGCATTTT.

This chain connects TRBV19 to TRBJ2-2, with D perhaps TRBD1 (6 bases). This CDR3 region has 13 residues. Trimming removed 6 bases from V and 5 bases from J, with 10 bases in between. Germline CDR1 and CDR2: LNHDA and SQIVND (reference sequence). The CDR3 loop reads CASRTTGTGELFF. The CDR3, as DNA: TGTGCCAGTAGGACAACAGGGACCGGGGAGCTGTTTTTT.

The V gene is TRBV9, the J gene TRBJ1-3; D remains unclear. Looked up from germline, CDR1 is SGDLS and CDR2 is YYNGEE. V gave up 0 bases and J gave up 3 bases, with 4 bases separating them. There are 13 residues in the CDR3. CDR3: CASSVENGNTIYF. CDR3 sequence (DNA): TGTGCCAGCAGCGTAGAAAATGGAAACACCATATATTTT.

The rearrangement links TRBV19 to TRBJ1-5; D is unresolved. The CDR3 spans 14 residues. CDR1 and CDR2 from the germline V gene are LNHDA and SQIVND (reference sequence). Trimming took 5 bases from V and 3 from J, leaving 11 bases between them. CDR3 loop: CASSVDRVNQPQHF. CDR3 coding DNA: TGTGCCAGTAGTGTGGATCGGGTCAATCAGCCCCAGCATTTT.

This CDR3 is CASSVGGGEKETQYF. The CDR3 region has the DNA TGTGCCAGCAGCGTAGGTGGAGGGGAAAAAGAGACCCAGTACTTC. The chain has TRBV9 and TRBJ2-5; D is possibly TRBD2 (6 bases). CDR1 and CDR2 from the germline V gene are SGDLS and YYNGEE. CDR3 size: 15 residues. V was clipped by 0 bases and J by 3 bases, with 12 bases between them.

This clone was counted at least ten times. This rearrangement joins TRBV29-1 to TRBJ2-4; D gene unclear. Germline V lookup: CDR1 SQVTM, CDR2 ANQGSEA. V shed 4 bases and J shed 5 bases, with 6 bases lying between them. This CDR3 region has 11 residues. CDR3 amino acids: CSVGTENIQYF. CDR3 nucleotides: TGCAGCGTTGGCACTGAAAACATTCAGTACTTC.